These T cell receptor beta chains were read from a single sample in a study of cytomegalovirus exposure and HLA in healthy donors. Clones were read by immunoSEQ multiplex PCR, and TCRdb kept only the in-frame ones, dropping some. This table has about 95,000 clones, around 70% appearing once. The sequencing sample was made of PBMCs. The receptors stem from a man aged 60 to 69 in good health and CMV-seronegative. CDR3s leave out the opening cysteine and the closing phenylalanine or tryptophan.

v_gene	j_gene	CDR3aa
TRBV29-1	TRBJ2-1	SVSAVSYNEQF
TRBV27	TRBJ1-4	ASSLSIDTAEKLF
TRBV6-1	TRBJ2-1	ASSEARRGNEQF
TRBV15	TRBJ1-4	ATSGGQGASEKLF
TRBV7-9	TRBJ1-1	ASSLATGADTEAF
TRBV7-7	TRBJ2-2	ASSPYAGELF
TRBV28	TRBJ1-4	ASSLLLQGPPLLF
TRBV2	TRBJ1-1	ASGWGGRGDTEAF
TRBV6-1	TRBJ2-1	ASSGGLNYNEQF
TRBV19	TRBJ1-4	ASTGDRGSEKLF
TRBV5-1	TRBJ1-5	ASSLVGGDQPQH
TRBV11-2	TRBJ2-1	ASSIRPGGRVYNEQF
TRBV10-3	TRBJ2-2	AISGTGGDSGELF
TRBV6-5	TRBJ2-1	ASRTPGLAHNEQF
TRBV2	TRBJ2-2	ASSEAEVDTGELF
TRBV28	TRBJ1-5	ASSFSGGQPQH
TRBV5-1	TRBJ2-3	ASSLTVRTDTQY
TRBV18	TRBJ1-4	ASSPGQGEKLF
TRBV5-1	TRBJ2-3	ASPLTSGETDTQY
TRBV6-4	TRBJ1-1	ASSATGYTEAF
TRBV2	TRBJ2-2	ASSNQNTGELF
TRBV4-1	TRBJ2-7	ASSKTSGGTYEQY
TRBV7-2	TRBJ2-7	ASGEATGGVYEQY
TRBV6-1	TRBJ1-2	ASSEANRPAGPSLYGYT
TRBV18	TRBJ1-1	ASSPIRGGDTEAF
TRBV6-5	TRBJ2-1	ASSPGTSGINEQF
TRBV2	TRBJ1-6	ASIGLPKDSSYNSPLH
TRBV7-2	TRBJ2-7	ASSNTGLAGDYEQY
TRBV6-1	TRBJ2-1	ASSVRGLADSYNEQF